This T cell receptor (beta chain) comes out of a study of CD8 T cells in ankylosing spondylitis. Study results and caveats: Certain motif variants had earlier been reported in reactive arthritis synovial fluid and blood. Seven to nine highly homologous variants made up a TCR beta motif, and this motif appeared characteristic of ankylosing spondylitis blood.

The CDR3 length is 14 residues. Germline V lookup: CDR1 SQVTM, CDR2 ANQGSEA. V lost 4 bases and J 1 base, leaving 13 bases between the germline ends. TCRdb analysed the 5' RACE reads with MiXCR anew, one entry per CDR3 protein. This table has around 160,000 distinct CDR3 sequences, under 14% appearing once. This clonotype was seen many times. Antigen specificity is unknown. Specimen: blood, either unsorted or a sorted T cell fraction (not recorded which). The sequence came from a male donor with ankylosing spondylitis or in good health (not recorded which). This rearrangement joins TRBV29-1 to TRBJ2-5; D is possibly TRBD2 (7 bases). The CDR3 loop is CSVGQGGVQETQYF. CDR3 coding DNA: TGCAGCGTTGGTCAAGGGGGGGTCCAAGAGACCCAGTACTTC.